Described below is a single T cell receptor beta chain sequence and its context. Its specificity is not known. The CDR3 is made up of 15 amino acids. Germline-derived CDR1 and CDR2 are SGHDT and YYEEEE. With 0 bases removed from V and 5 bases from J, the gap between germline ends came to 9 bases. This entry belongs to a study of Ad26.COV2.S vaccination and SARS-CoV-2 variants. Study information: The donor participated in the COV1001 trial, in its Ad26.COV2.S arm.

Study-wide findings and caveats: Total T cell responses were possibly underestimated by TCR breadth and depth analyses.

Assay: immunoSEQ multiplex PCR; the TCRdb copy retains only in-frame clones and omits some. The table includes roughly 450,000 clones, around 90% detected once. Treatment here: 19 received Ad26.COV2.S at low or high dose, single or two shots; a few received placebo; per-sample allocation not given. Sampling was done on day 63 after the first vaccine or placebo injection. The vaccine delivered Wuhan-strain SARS-CoV-2 spike through an Ad26 vector. The sequenced sample was peripheral blood, obtained in a trial of Ad26.COV2.S vaccine versus placebo. The TCR comes from a person aged 18-60 years who received the Ad26.COV2.S COVID-19 vaccine or a placebo. The chain uses TRBV5-6 and TRBJ2-6; D is unresolved. As DNA, the CDR3 is TGTGCCAGCAGCTTGGTACAGTCCCGGGCCAACGTCCTGACTTTC. Translated: CASSLVQSRANVLTF.